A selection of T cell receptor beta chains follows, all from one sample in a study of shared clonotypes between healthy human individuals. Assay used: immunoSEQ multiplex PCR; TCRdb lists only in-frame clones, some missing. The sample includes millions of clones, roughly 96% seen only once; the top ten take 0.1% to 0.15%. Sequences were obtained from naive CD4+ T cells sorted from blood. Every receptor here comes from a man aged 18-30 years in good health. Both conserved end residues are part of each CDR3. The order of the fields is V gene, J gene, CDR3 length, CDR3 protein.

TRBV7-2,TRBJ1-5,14,CASSSSGVNQPQHF
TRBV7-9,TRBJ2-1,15,CASSLRLAGVGEQFF
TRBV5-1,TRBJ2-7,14,CASRRQASSYEQYF
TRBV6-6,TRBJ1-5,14,CASRRGQTLIYQHF
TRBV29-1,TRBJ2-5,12,CSVAPGGETQYF
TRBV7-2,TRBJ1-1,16,CASSSGAGLGNTEAFF
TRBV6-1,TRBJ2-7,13,CASSEGGWNEQYF
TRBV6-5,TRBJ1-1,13,CASSYSRVTEAFF
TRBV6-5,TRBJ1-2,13,CASGLRGASGYTF
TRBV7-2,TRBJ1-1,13,CASSLITDTEAFF
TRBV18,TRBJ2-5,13,CASSPLLRETQYF
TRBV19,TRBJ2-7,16,CASSPLGQGALYEQYF
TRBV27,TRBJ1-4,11,CASSHREKLFF
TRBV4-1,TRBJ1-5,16,CASSQDLGSWSQPQHF
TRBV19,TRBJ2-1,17,CASSNGGPRPLYNEQFF
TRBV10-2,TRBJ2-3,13,CASRELAADTQYF
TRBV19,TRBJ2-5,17,CASSKITGTGGSETQYF
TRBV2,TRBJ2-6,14,CASSSGSGANVLTF
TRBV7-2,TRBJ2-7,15,CASSLVGTSTYEQYF
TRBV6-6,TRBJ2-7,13,CASSYLTAYEQYF
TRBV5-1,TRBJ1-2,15,CASSLAGQGYYGYTF
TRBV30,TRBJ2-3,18,CAWSLPGTSGGRRDTQYF
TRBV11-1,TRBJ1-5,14,CASRSTGGSQPQHF
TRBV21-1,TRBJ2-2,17,CASSKVNRDNYTGELFF
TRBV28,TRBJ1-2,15,CASSSGATPPGGYTF
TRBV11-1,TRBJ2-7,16,CASSLGRRTSSYEQYF
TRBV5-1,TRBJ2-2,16,CASSLIPGDNTGELFF
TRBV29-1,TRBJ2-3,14,CSVSKAGVTDTQYF
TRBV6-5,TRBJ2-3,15,CASNPAGRDTDTQYF
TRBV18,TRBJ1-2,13,CASSLGTDYGYTF
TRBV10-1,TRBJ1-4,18,CASSAGNGGTATNEKLFF
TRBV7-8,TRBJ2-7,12,CASSPDRVEQYF
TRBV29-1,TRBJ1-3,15,CSVADGTASGNTIYF
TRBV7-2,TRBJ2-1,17,CASSNTGVSGKYNEQFF
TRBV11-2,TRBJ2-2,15,CASSPPGLTTGELFF
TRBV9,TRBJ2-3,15,CASSVATAGPDTQYF
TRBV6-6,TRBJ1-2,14,CASSSLRQGTGYTF